The next 6 T cell receptor beta chains were all read from a single sample in a study of T cell changes during pregnancy in multiple sclerosis. Clones were read by immunoSEQ multiplex PCR, and TCRdb kept only the in-frame ones, dropping some. The data contain 70,000 or so clones, around 91% of them singletons. This specimen consisted of peripheral blood, obtained in the third trimester of pregnancy. Receptors were obtained from a female donor in good health, enrolled as a control in a pregnancy study.

The chain is built from TRBV4-3 and TRBJ1-1, with D possibly matching TRBD1 (5 bases). The CDR3 is 16 residues long. Between the trimmed V and J ends, which lost 0 bases and 6 bases, there was a span of 17 bases. CDR1 is LGHNA, CDR2 YSLEER, per germline. The CDR3 region has the DNA TGCGCCAGCAGCCAAGATAAGCTGGGCGGAGGGGCTGAAGCTTTCTTT. This translates into CASSQDKLGGGAEAFF.

V and J are TRBV5-4 and TRBJ2-3, with 7 bases aligning to TRBD1. From germline, CDR1 is SGHNT and CDR2 YYREEE (reference sequence). The CDR3 consists of 16 residues. V trimming: 5 bases; J trimming: 4 bases; junction bases outside the gene matches: 13. The CDR3 nucleotides are TGTGCCAGCAGTAAGGGGACAGACCTCGGCCCAGATACGCAGTATTTT. It encodes CASSKGTDLGPDTQYF.

J is TRBJ2-3 and V is TRBV15; TRBD2 is a possible D gene (7 bases). Germline V gives CDR1 LNHNV, CDR2 YYDKDF (reference sequence). The CDR3 extends over 16 amino acids. V lost 0 bases and J lost 4, with 14 bases in between. The CDR3 DNA reads as TGTGCCACCAGCAGAGAGCACCGGGGGGCCCCAGATACGCAGTATTTT. Protein: CATSREHRGAPDTQYF. Full variable domain (remainder filled in from reference TRBV15 and TRBJ2-3): DAMVIQNPRYQVTQFGKPVTLSCSQTLNHNVMYWYQQKSSQAPKLLFHYYDKDFNNEADTPDNFQSRRPNTSFCFLDIRSPGLGDTAMYLCATSREHRGAPDTQYFGPGTRLTVL.

The chain carries TRBV29-1 and TRBJ2-7; 10 nucleotides align to TRBD1. Germline assignment: CDR1 SQVTM and CDR2 ANQGSEA. V was pared by 7 bases and J by 5 bases, with 8 bases of the junction left unmatched. CDR3 length: 13 amino acids. The chain's CDR3 is CSAWTGGVHEQYF. The CDR3 DNA is TGCAGCGCCTGGACAGGGGGGGTTCACGAGCAGTACTTC.

Judged by abundance, this clone is medium-sized. The chain carries TRBV7-9 and TRBJ1-2; D gene uncertain. The V gene's germline CDR1 is SEHNR and CDR2 FQNEAQ (reference sequence). The V gene lost 7 bases and the J gene lost 8 bases, with 17 bases spanning the gap. The CDR3 totals 13 residues. CDR3 DNA sequence: TGTGCCAGCACCGGTTCTATGCTCTTGGGCTACACCTTC. Translating gives CASTGSMLLGYTF.

V and J are TRBV6-6 and TRBJ2-1, with 11 bases that match TRBD2. V dropped 1 base and J dropped 7; count of bases not matched to a gene: 3. Germline CDR1 is MNHNY and CDR2 is SVGAGI (reference sequence). The CDR3 has 15 residues. CDR3: CASSYYSGGANEQFF. CDR3 DNA: TGTGCCAGCAGTTACTATAGCGGGGGGGCAAATGAGCAGTTCTTC.